The sequence of this T cell receptor (beta chain) was determined in a study of shared clonotypes between healthy human individuals. As defined, naive CD8 cells were CD45RO-negative and positively selected for CCR7, with terminally differentiated effector memory CD45RA+ cells excluded. Study-wide findings and caveats: Sequencing depth was expected to influence donor clonotype sharing. Though the depth was large, rarefaction showed that sorted-subset sequencing was incomplete.

Assay: immunoSEQ multiplex PCR; the TCRdb copy retains only in-frame clones and omits some. The repertoire holds just over 2,000,000 clones, over 85% seen once, with more than 0.95% in the top ten. Concerning this clone: What it recognizes is unknown.

The TCR was taken from a young man in good health. The specimen sequenced was naive CD8+ T cells sorted from blood.

In nucleotides, the CDR3 is TGTGCCAGCAGCCTTGACGGGACAGTCCAAGAGACCCAGTACTTC. It yields the protein CASSLDGTVQETQYF. The chain carries TRBV27 and TRBJ2-5; 7 bases align to TRBD1. The germline V gene encodes CDR1 MNHEY and CDR2 SMNVEV (reference sequence). The CDR3 is 15 residues long. V was clipped by 6 bases and J by 1 base; unmatched bases: 8.